This entry is about one TCR beta chain. This clone was counted a few times. Its antigen remains unidentified. The sample holds no much larger clone one base away, and base qualities are not on file. Here V drops 4 bases and J drops 7 bases, and the junction holds 6 bases not matched to any gene. According to the germline V gene, CDR1 reads SGHTA and CDR2 reads FQGNSA. The cysteine opens and the phenylalanine closes a CDR3 of 13 amino acids. Of all the DNA, just the CDR3 is kept, 39 bases in frame from base 1. The sample belongs to a study of cytomegalovirus exposure and HLA in healthy donors (dated by TCRdb to between 2016 and 2019). About the study as a whole: According to a later analysis, the 120 or so validation repertoires were produced on the same platform as the 600 to 850 repertoires of the first cohort. The study aimed to test whether cataloging public T cell receptors could reveal signatures of past pathogen exposure. In addition to the first cohort of hundreds of subjects, a separate validation cohort of approximately 130 different subjects was used. To predict cytomegalovirus infection status, the study combined high-throughput TCR immunosequencing, statistical association of individual TCRs with disease status, and machine learning. General study outcomes and caveats: In the study, about 150 TCR beta chains were listed as associated with cytomegalovirus. Cytomegalovirus status was reported to be diagnosed by the classifier with high specificity and sensitivity in both the original and validation cohorts. In a later analysis, TCRs clustered in the first cohort were found to also tend to co-occur in the 100 to 150 validation repertoires, with around 94% of cluster scores above 0. The authors suggested that the approach could potentially be generalized to other disease states and immunological phenotypes. Most TCR sequences were observed very rarely across donors, whereas some public TCRs were present in many individuals. A later analysis lacked HLA typing for the validation cohort, so it scored co-occurrence in that cohort across all 110 or so repertoires. In vitro tests confirmed that three of the cytomegalovirus-associated TCR beta chains recognize cytomegalovirus antigens.

The donors belonged to the validation cohort of about 110 subjects, which was separate from the approximately 700-subject first cohort. Libraries were prepared through the immunoSEQ multiplex PCR assay. The authors' analysis ran thus. To diagnose cytomegalovirus status from the catalog of TCR beta chain sequences, a statistical classification framework was built. TCRdb mirrors the immuneACCESS table, restricted to in-frame sequences. Some clones are absent from its copies; in checked studies, under half trace to an unresolved V gene, and the reason for the others is unknown. Clone size and V and J calls were adopted from that table, with D and trimming inferred from the DNA. This sample is represented by 150,000 to 200,000 clones; 84% of them were singletons. The ten largest clones take up roughly 10% of the sample.

This receptor chain uses TRBV7-2 and TRBJ1-2; 7 middle bases align to TRBD1. This clonotype originated in a man aged 25-45 years in good health and CMV-seropositive. Specimen: PBMCs. The nucleotides are TGTGCCAGCAGCTCTTACCGGGACAGTGGCTACACCTTC. Translated, this is CASSSYRDSGYTF.